This paragraph covers one T cell receptor beta chain sequence. The antigen it binds to is not known. Base qualities were left out, and no much larger clone turns up one base away. Counted from cysteine to phenylalanine, this CDR3 has 15 amino acids. Just the 45-base CDR3 DNA is kept, in frame starting at base 1. CDR1 and CDR2, per the germline V gene, are SGHAT and FQNNGV. For this chain, trimming is 5 bases at the V end and 3 bases at the J end, and the number of junction bases without a gene match is 7. Whole blood was collected in K2EDTA tubes by collaborating institutions according to the institutions' own protocols. For TCRbeta analysis, collaborators shipped samples as frozen whole blood, isolated PBMCs, or DNA extracted from either of those sample types. These data belong to a study of blood T cell repertoires in COVID-19 (dated by TCRdb to the early 2020s). Looking at the study overall: Collaborator samples came from the United States, Italy and Spain and covered acute and convalescent phases of COVID-19. A de-identified subject ID, COVID-19 status, age in years and sex were almost always included in the sample metadata. The samples were drawn from two sources: the first 160 participants of the ongoing ImmuneRACE study, and 1,000 to 1,500 subjects contributed by 6 global collaborators. The prospective study material was composed of cDNA or gDNA derived from T cells, B-cell-depleted T cells, or PBMCs. The repertoires were made available in a free public database intended to serve as a resource for research on the immune response to SARS-CoV-2. Subjects who had been exposed to COVID-19, were actively infected with it, or had recovered from it provided the deeply sampled blood TCRbeta repertoires that made up the dataset. Where HLA class I and class II types were available, the types were taken from metadata supplied by the sample provider, not from assay-based typing. The full study reports these points: The amount of clinical and demographic metadata varied by source and participant and was provided uncurated.

The immunoSEQ Assay, a bias-controlled multiplex PCR, was used to amplify TCRbeta CDR3 regions from genomic DNA. The authors' analysis ran thus. Nucleated cell counts per sample were estimated from amplification of reference gene primers within the assay. To quantify the absolute abundance of each unique TCRbeta CDR3 rearrangement, sequence reads were collapsed and filtered. For each sample, productive Simpson clonality was calculated as the square root of Simpson's diversity index over productive rearrangements. The table was pulled from immuneACCESS by TCRdb, which kept in-frame rearrangements only. Such tables lose some clones; where checked, under half of the loss comes from unresolved V genes, and the rest has no known cause. For V, J and clone size, that table is used; D and trimming come from the DNA. This sample lists tens of thousands of clones; 92% were detected once. About 11% of the sample comes from the top ten.

Specimen: peripheral blood. The chain was built from TRBV11-2 and TRBJ2-7, with TRBD1 matching 10 junction bases. The source is a human donor in a cohort sampled during active COVID-19. At the DNA level, the sequence is TGTGCCAGCAGCGCCCAAGGACAGGGGGTCTACGAGCAGTACTTC. Its translation is CASSAQGQGVYEQYF.